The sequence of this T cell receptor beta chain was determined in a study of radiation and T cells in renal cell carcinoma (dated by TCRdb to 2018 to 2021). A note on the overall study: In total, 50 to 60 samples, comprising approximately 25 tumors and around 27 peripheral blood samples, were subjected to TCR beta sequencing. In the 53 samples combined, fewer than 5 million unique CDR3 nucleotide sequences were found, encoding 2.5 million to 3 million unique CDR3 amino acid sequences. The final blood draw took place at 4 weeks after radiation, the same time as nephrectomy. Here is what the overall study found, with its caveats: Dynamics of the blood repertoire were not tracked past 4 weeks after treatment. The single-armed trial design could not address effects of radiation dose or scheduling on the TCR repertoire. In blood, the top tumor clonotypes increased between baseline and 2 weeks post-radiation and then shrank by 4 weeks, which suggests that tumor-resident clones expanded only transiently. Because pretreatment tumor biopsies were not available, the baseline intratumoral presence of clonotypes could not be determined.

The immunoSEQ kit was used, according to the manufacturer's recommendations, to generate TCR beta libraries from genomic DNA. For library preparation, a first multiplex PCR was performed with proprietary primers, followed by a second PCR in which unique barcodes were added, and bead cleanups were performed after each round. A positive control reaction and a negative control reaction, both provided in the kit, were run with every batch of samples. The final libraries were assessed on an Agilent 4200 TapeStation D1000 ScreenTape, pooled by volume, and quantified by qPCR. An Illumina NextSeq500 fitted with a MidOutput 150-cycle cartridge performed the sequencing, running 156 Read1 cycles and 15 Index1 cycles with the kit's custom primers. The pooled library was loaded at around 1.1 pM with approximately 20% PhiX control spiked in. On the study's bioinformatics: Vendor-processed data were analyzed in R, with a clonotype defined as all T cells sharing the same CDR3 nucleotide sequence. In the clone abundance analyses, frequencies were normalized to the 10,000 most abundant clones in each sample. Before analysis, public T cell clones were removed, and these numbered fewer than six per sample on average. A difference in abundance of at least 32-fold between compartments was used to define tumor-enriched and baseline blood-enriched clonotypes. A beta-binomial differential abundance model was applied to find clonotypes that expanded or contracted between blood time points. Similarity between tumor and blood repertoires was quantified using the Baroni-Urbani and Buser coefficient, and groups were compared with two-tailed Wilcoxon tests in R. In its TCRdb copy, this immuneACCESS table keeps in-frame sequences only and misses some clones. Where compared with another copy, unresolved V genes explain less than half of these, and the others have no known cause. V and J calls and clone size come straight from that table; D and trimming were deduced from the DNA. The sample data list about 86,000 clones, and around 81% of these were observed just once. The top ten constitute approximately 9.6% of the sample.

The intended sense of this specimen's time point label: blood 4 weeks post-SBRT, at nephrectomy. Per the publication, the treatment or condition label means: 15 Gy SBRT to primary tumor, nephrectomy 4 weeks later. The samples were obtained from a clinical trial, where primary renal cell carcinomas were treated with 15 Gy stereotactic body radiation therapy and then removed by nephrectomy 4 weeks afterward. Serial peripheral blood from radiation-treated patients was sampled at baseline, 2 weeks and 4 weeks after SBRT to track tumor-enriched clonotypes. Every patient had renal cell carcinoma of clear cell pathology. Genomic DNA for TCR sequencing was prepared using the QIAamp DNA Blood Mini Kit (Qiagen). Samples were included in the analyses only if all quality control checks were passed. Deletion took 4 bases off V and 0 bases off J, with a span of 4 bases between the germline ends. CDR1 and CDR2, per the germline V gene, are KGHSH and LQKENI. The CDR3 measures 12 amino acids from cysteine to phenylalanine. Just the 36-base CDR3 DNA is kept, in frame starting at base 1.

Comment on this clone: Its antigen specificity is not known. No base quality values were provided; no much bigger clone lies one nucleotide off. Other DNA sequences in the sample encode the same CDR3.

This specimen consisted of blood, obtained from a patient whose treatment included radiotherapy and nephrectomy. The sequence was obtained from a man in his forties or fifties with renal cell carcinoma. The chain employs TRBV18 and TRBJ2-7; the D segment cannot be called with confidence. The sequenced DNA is TGTGCCAGCTCACTGAGCTCCTACGAGCAGTACTTC. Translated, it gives CASSLSSYEQYF.